A single sample gave rise to the 14 T cell receptor beta chains below, sequenced in a study of a mutant IDH1 vaccine in newly diagnosed glioma (dated by TCRdb to the early 2020s). The antigens these receptors bind are not known. The library was obtained by the immunoSEQ multiplex PCR assay. Not all clones reach the TCRdb copy of this immuneACCESS table, which keeps in-frame sequences only. Checked studies attribute under half of the gap to unresolved V genes and leave the rest unexplained. The sample records about 30,000 clones, about 78% of which are singletons. In total, the top ten clones hold around 26% of the sample. The meaning of the sample's time point label: week 11, during vaccination. Each vaccine dose, consisting of 300 ug of a 20-mer mutant IDH1 peptide in Montanide, was administered subcutaneously with topical imiquimod. The sample in question was PBMCs, obtained from a glioma patient whose treatment included an IDH1 peptide vaccine. Source of these receptors: a man aged 25 to 40 with glioma.

The genes are TRBV9 and TRBJ1-3; D uncertain. V was cut by 4 bases and J by 0 bases, with 14 bases left in between. The CDR3 has 16 residues. Per germline, CDR1 SGDLS and CDR2 YYNGEE. As DNA, the CDR3 is TGTGCCAGCAGCCCTTCGGGTTATCTCTCTGGAAACACCATATATTTT. Amino acids: CASSPSGYLSGNTIYF.

The chain links TRBV5-4 to TRBJ1-3, with 9 nucleotides matching TRBD1. Unmatched junction bases numbered 8, after V lost 4 bases and J lost 0 bases. CDR3 length: 17 amino acids. The germline gives CDR1 SGHNT, CDR2 YYREEE (reference sequence). CDR3 nucleotides: TGTGCCAGCAGCCCTAGGACAGGGGAAATCTCTGGAAACACCATATATTTT. Translated: CASSPRTGEISGNTIYF. Full variable domain (outside the CDR3, taken from reference TRBV5-4 and TRBJ1-3): ETGVTQSPTHLIKTRGQQVTLRCSSQSGHNTVSWYQQALGQGPQFIFQYYREEENGRGNFPPRFSGLQFPNYSSELNVNALELDDSALYLCASSPRTGEISGNTIYFGEGSWLTVV.

The chain employs TRBV7-2 and TRBJ1-2; 10 bases agree with TRBD1. This CDR3 spans 15 amino acids. V shed 3 bases, J shed 4 bases, and the junction held 5 bases outside the gene matches. CDR1 and CDR2 (germline): SGHTA, FQGNSA. The CDR3 DNA is TGTGCCAGCAGCTTGGACAGGGGGACGACCTATGGCTACACCTTC. Translating gives CASSLDRGTTYGYTF.

DNA of the CDR3: TGCGCCAGCAGCTTGGCGATCAAGAGGGACACAGATACGCAGTATTTT. Protein product: CASSLAIKRDTDTQYF. The V gene is TRBV5-1, the J gene TRBJ2-3; a weak D match, TRBD2 (5 bases). The V gene's germline CDR1 is SGHRS and CDR2 YFSETQ. V lost 0 bases and J 2 bases, leaving 13 bases between the germline ends. The CDR3 sequence is 16 residues long.

In this sample, this clone turned up a few times. The chain couples TRBV30 to TRBJ1-5, with D possibly TRBD1 on 5 matching bases. This CDR3 contains 14 residues. Germline loops: CDR1 GTSNPN, CDR2 SVGIG (reference sequence). Trimming cost V 2 bases and J 0 bases, with 8 bases left between them. The CDR3, as DNA: TGTGCCTGGAGTCCGGGGCGTAGCAATCAGCCCCAGCATTTT. Its protein is CAWSPGRSNQPQHF.

This chain links TRBV6-1 with TRBJ2-1; 12 nucleotides agree with TRBD1. Germline-derived CDR1 and CDR2 are MNHNS and SASEGT. CDR3 size: 15 residues. J lost 8 bases, V lost 6 bases, and 8 bases had no gene match. CDR3 DNA sequence: TGTGCCAGCAGAAACCGGGACAGGGGGCTGGATGAGCAGTTCTTC. Protein sequence: CASRNRDRGLDEQFF.

This clone has just one count. The chain combines TRBV6-1 with TRBJ1-4, with D tentatively TRBD1 (5 bases). Germline values: CDR1 MNHNS, CDR2 SASEGT. V gave up 6 bases and J gave up 4 bases, with 9 bases separating them. The CDR3 runs 13 residues. The CDR3 is CASRGRVNEKLFF. The CDR3 coding sequence is TGTGCCAGCAGGGGACGGGTTAATGAAAAACTGTTTTTT.

The chain links TRBV27 to TRBJ1-1, with D uncertain. CDR1 is MNHEY, CDR2 SMNVEV, per germline (reference sequence). V gave up 4 bases and J gave up 1 base, with 7 bases separating them. The CDR3 runs 13 residues. The chain's CDR3 is CASSSYKNTEAFF. The DNA of the CDR3 is TGTGCCAGCAGTTCATATAAGAACACTGAAGCTTTCTTT.

This chain links TRBV6-5 with TRBJ2-7, with TRBD1 identical over 11 bases. CDR3 length equals 16 residues. Germline CDR1 and CDR2: MNHEY and SVGAGI. Losses at the gene ends were 2 bases for V and 7 bases for J; bases not matched to a gene: 10. CDR3: CASSYGGQGALGEQYF. The CDR3 coding sequence is TGTGCCAGCAGTTACGGAGGACAGGGGGCTCTAGGAGAGCAGTACTTC.

The chain uses TRBV7-2 and TRBJ2-1, with D uncertain. The CDR3 sequence is 12 residues long. CDR1 and CDR2 (germline): SGHTA, FQGNSA. Between the trimmed V and J ends, which lost 1 base and 8 bases, there was a span of 6 bases. The CDR3 DNA follows: TGTGCCAGCAGCTTAGGGGGTCATGAGCAGTTCTTC. This sequence encodes CASSLGGHEQFF.

V usage is TRBV19 and J usage is TRBJ2-2, with D hard to call. The length of the CDR3 is 13 residues. Germline lookup yields CDR1 LNHDA and CDR2 SQIVND (reference sequence). Trimming stripped 5 bases from V and 6 bases from J, with 10 bases between. DNA of the CDR3: TGTGCCAGTAGTGCGATCCCCGCCGGGGAGCTGTTTTTT. It translates to CASSAIPAGELFF.

This chain links TRBV5-1 with TRBJ2-7; the D gene is possibly TRBD1 (5 bases). The CDR3 has 15 residues. Trimming shortened V by 4 bases and J by 3 bases, and 17 bases separated the two germline ends. In germline, CDR1 is SGHRS, CDR2 YFSETQ. CDR3 sequence: CASSLLTGDGYEQYF. The CDR3 nucleotides are TGCGCCAGCAGCCTTCTAACAGGAGATGGCTACGAGCAGTACTTC.

CDR3 sequence: CASSLAKQGTEQFF. The CDR3 bases are TGTGCCAGCAGCTTAGCAAAACAGGGGACTGAGCAGTTCTTC. The chain couples TRBV7-9 to TRBJ2-1; 7 bases match TRBD1. The CDR3 spans 14 residues. After removal of 0 bases from V and 9 bases from J, the junction contained 5 bases not matched to a gene. The germline V gene encodes CDR1 SEHNR and CDR2 FQNEAQ (reference sequence). Variable domain in full (rest from reference TRBV7-9 and TRBJ2-1): DTGVSQNPRHKITKRGQNVTFRCDPISEHNRLYWYRQTLGQGPEFLTYFQNEAQLEKSRLLSDRFSAERPKGSFSTLEIQRTEQGDSAMYLCASSLAKQGTEQFFGPGTRLTVL.

The chain employs TRBV5-6 and TRBJ1-1; D is undetermined. CDR3 length: 13 amino acids. CDR1 is SGHDT, CDR2 YYEEEE, per germline. Trimming pared 2 bases from V and 5 bases from J, leaving 10 bases between. Here the CDR3 DNA reads TGTGCCAGCAGCTTTAATAATCTGACTGAAGCTTTCTTT. Its protein is CASSFNNLTEAFF.